This entry describes one T cell receptor beta chain. Data came from immunoSEQ multiplex PCR; TCRdb stores just in-frame clones and leaves some out. The sample carries around 130,000 clones, about four fifths recorded once. Germline-derived CDR1 and CDR2 are MNHNY and SVGAGI (reference sequence). The CDR3 spans 14 residues. V was pared by 2 bases and J by 5 bases, with 12 bases between. This entry comes from a study of blood T cell repertoires in COVID-19. The gene calls are TRBV6-6 and TRBJ2-5; the D gene is possibly TRBD1 (8 bases). This TCR came from a woman of 80 years or more with acute or convalescent COVID-19. The sequencing input was peripheral blood. This chain's CDR3 is CASSYQRDRETQYF. DNA for the CDR3: TGTGCCAGCAGTTACCAGCGGGACAGGGAGACCCAGTACTTC.